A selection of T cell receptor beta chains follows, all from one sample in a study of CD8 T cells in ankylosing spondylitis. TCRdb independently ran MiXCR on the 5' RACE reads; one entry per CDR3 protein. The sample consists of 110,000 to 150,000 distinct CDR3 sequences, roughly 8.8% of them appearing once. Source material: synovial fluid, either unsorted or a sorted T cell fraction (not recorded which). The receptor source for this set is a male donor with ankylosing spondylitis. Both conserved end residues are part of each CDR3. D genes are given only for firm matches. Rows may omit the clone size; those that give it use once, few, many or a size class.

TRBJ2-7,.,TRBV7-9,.,CASSLVVWGDYEQYF,TGTGCCAGCAGCTTAGTGGTATGGGGAGACTACGAGCAGTACTTC
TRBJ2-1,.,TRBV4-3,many,CASSQGYTYNEQFF,TGCGCCAGCAGCCAAGGGTATACGTACAATGAGCAGTTCTTC
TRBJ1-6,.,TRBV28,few,CASSLSLEGGRDSPLHF,TGTGCCAGCAGTTTATCCCTGGAAGGGGGGCGAGATTCACCCCTCCACTTT
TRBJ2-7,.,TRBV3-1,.,CATSQQFPSAPYYYEQYF,TGTGCCACCTCCCAACAGTTCCCTAGCGCACCATATTACTACGAGCAGTACTTC
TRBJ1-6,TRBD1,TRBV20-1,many,CSASLKQGYSPLHF,TGCAGTGCTAGCCTAAAACAGGGGTATTCACCCCTCCACTTT
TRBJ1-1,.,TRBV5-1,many,CASSLTLGWTEAFF,TGCGCCAGCAGCCTCACCCTAGGCTGGACTGAAGCTTTCTTT
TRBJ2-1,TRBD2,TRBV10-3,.,CAIKDPGLAGEEQFF,TGTGCCATCAAGGACCCGGGACTAGCGGGAGAGGAGCAGTTCTTC
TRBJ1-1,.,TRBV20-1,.,CSAVPGAPRNTEAFF,TGCAGTGCTGTACCTGGGGCGCCAAGGAACACTGAAGCTTTCTTT
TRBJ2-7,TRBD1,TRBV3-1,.,CASSRDSLNYEQYF,TGTGCCAGCAGCCGGGACAGCCTGAATTACGAGCAGTACTTC
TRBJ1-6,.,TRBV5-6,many,CASSLSEGVYSPLHF,TGTGCCAGCAGTCTTTCCGAGGGGGTTTACTCACCCCTCCACTTT
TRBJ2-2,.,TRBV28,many,CASSLAGQTNTGELFF,TGTGCCAGCAGTTTAGCGGGACAGACGAACACCGGGGAGCTGTTTTTT
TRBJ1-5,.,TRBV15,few,CATSRDGGDQPQHF,TGTGCCACCAGCAGAGATGGTGGGGATCAGCCCCAGCATTTT
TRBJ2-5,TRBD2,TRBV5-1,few,CASSTTSGGETQYF,TGCGCCAGCAGCACCACTAGCGGGGGTGAGACCCAGTACTTC
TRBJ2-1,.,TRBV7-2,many,CASSAGTPSYNEQFF,TGTGCCAGCAGCGCCGGGACCCCCTCCTACAATGAGCAGTTCTTC
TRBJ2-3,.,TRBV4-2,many,CASTRSGSRTDTQYF,TGTGCCAGCACCCGCTCAGGGAGCAGGACAGATACGCAGTATTTT
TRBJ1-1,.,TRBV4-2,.,CASSQPRQIPAFF,TGTGCCAGCAGCCAACCCCGACAAATTCCGGCTTTCTTT
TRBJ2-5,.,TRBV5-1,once,CASSSLGVGGETQYF,TGCGCCAGCAGCTCCTTAGGCGTAGGGGGGGAGACCCAGTACTTC
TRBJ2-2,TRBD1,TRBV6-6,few,CASTPQGDGELFF,TGTGCCAGCACGCCGCAGGGGGACGGGGAGCTGTTTTTT
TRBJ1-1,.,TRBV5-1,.,CASSVDPGGVGAEAFF,TGCGCCAGCAGCGTGGACCCCGGAGGGGTCGGCGCTGAAGCTTTCTTT
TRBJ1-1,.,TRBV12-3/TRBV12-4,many,CASSPRQDTEAFF,TGTGCCAGCAGTCCAAGACAGGACACTGAAGCTTTCTTT
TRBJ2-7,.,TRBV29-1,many,CSVARQDEQYF,TGCAGCGTCGCCAGGCAGGACGAGCAGTACTTC
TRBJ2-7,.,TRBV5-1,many,CASSSGSSYEQYF,TGCGCCAGCAGCTCAGGTAGCTCCTACGAGCAGTACTTC
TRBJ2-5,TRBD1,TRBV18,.,CASSISGTGKETQYF,TGTGCCAGCTCTATTTCCGGGACAGGGAAAGAGACCCAGTACTTC
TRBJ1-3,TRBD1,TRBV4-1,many,CASSRVDRDGNTIYF,TGCGCCAGCAGCCGCGTAGACAGGGATGGAAACACCATATATTTT
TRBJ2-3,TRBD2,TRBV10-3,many,CAISESMVTSGRKRDTQYF,TGTGCCATCAGTGAGTCGATGGTTACTAGCGGGAGAAAAAGGGATACGCAGTATTTT
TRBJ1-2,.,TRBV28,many,CASSLPRNYGYTF,TGTGCCAGCAGTTTGCCCCGGAACTATGGCTACACCTTC
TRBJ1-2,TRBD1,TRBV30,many,CAWNNADRKGKGYTF,TGTGCCTGGAATAACGCGGACAGGAAGGGCAAGGGCTACACCTTC
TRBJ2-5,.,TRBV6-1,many,CASTLQEGETQYF,TGTGCCAGCACCCTCCAGGAAGGGGAGACCCAGTACTTC
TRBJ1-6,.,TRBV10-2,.,CASSPQGTLHF,TGCGCCAGCAGTCCACAGGGCACCCTCCACTTT
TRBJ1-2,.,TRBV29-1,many,CSVEDRSVRLGYGYTF,TGCAGCGTTGAAGACCGTTCCGTCCGTCTAGGCTATGGCTACACCTTC
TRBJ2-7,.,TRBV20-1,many,CSAAGPSSYEQYF,TGCAGTGCTGCCGGGCCCTCCTCCTACGAGCAGTACTTC
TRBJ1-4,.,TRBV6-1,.,CASSEARYRATNEKLFF,TGTGCCAGCAGTGAGGCTAGGTACCGAGCAACTAATGAAAAACTGTTTTTT
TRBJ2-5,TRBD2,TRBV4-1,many,CASSQGAAGLQETQYF,TGCGCCAGCAGCCAAGGCGCCGCGGGACTACAAGAGACCCAGTACTTC
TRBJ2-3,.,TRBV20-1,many,CSARTAGADTQYF,TGCAGCGCCAGGACGGCCGGGGCAGATACGCAGTATTTT
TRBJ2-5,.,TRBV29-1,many,CSVDLGQWRGTQYF,TGCAGCGTTGATCTAGGCCAGTGGAGAGGGACCCAGTACTTC
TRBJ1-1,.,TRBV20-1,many,CSAPRQVKTEAFF,TGCAGTGCCCCCCGCCAGGTGAAGACTGAAGCTTTCTTT
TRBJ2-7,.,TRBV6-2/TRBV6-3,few,CASRAGRMSYEQYF,TGTGCCAGCAGGGCAGGGCGAATGTCCTACGAGCAGTACTTC
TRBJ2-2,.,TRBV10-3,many,CAIRAAGELGELFF,TGTGCCATCAGGGCAGCAGGGGAGTTGGGGGAGCTGTTTTTT
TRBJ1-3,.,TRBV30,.,CAWSDQPGNTIYF,TGTGCCTGGAGTGACCAGCCTGGAAACACCATATATTTT
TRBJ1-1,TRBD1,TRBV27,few,CASLGQGRGFTEAFF,TGTGCCAGCCTAGGACAGGGCAGGGGGTTCACTGAAGCTTTCTTT
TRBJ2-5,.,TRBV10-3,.,CAIRTDTTETQYF,TGTGCCATCAGGACGGACACAACAGAGACCCAGTACTTC
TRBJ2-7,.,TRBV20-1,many,CSARVGSSYEQYF,TGCAGTGCTAGAGTTGGGAGCTCCTACGAGCAGTACTTC
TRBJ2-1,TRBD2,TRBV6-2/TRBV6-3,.,CASSYSRASGFSEQFF,TGTGCCAGCAGTTACTCGCGGGCTAGCGGGTTCAGTGAGCAGTTCTTC
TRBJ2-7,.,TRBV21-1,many,CASEGRPAYEQYF,TGTGCCAGCGAGGGACGGCCCGCCTACGAGCAGTACTTC
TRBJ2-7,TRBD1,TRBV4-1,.,CASSQPGQGVYEQYF,TGCGCCAGCAGCCAACCGGGACAGGGTGTCTACGAGCAGTACTTC
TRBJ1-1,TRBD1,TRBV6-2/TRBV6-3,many,CASSYPGQLDTEAFF,TGTGCCAGCAGTTACCCGGGACAGCTCGACACTGAAGCTTTCTTT
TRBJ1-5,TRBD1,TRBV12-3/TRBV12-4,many,CASSLDRENQPQHF,TGTGCCAGCAGTCTGGACAGGGAGAATCAGCCCCAGCATTTT
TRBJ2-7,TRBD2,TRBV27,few,CASRRGESFEQYF,TGTGCCAGCAGACGGGGGGAGAGTTTCGAGCAGTACTTC
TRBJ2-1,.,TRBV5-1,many,CASSSLAATVSINEQFF,TGCGCCAGCAGCTCACTTGCCGCCACAGTCTCAATCAATGAGCAGTTCTTC
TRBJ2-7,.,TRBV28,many,CASSPGSLSYEQYF,TGTGCCAGCAGTCCGGGGTCACTATCCTACGAGCAGTACTTC
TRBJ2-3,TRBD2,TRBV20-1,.,CSAGLAGGTDTQYF,TGCAGTGCTGGACTAGCGGGGGGCACAGATACGCAGTATTTT
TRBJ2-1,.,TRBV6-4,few,CARTREQFF,TGTGCCAGGACTAGGGAGCAGTTCTTC